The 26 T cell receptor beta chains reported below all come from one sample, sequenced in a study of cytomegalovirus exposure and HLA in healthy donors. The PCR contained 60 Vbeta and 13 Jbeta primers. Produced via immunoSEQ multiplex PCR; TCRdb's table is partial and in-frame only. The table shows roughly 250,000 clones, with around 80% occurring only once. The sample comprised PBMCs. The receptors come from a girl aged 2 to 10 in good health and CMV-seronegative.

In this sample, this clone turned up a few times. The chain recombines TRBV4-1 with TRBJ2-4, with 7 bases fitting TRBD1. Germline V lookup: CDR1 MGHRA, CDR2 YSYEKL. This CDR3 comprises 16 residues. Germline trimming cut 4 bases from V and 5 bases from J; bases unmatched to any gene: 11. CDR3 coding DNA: TGCGCCAGCAGCCCCTACTTACAGGGGAATGAAAACATTCAGTACTTC. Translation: CASSPYLQGNENIQYF.

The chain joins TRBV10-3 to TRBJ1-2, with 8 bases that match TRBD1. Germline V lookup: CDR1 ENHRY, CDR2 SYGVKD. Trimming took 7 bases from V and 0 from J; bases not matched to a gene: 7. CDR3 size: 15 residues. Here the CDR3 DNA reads TGTGCCATCACCCCTCAGGACAGGGCTAACTATGGCTACACCTTC. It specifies CAITPQDRANYGYTF.

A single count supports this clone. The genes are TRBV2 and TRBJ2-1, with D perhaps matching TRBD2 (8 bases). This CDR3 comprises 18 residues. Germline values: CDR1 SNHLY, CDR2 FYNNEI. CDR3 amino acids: CVCSGTVGILWVYNEQFF. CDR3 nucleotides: TGTGTCTGTAGCGGGACAGTCGGGATTCTTTGGGTCTACAATGAGCAGTTCTTC.

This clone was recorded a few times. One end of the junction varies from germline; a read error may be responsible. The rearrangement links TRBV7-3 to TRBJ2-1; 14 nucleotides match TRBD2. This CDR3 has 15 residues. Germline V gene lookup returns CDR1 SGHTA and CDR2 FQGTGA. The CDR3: CASSLTTSGRGEQFF. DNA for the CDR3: TGTGCCAGCAGCCTAACGACTAGCGGGAGGGGTGAGCAGTTCTTC. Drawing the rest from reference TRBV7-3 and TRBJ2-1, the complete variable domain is GAGVSQTPSNKVTEKGKYVELRCDPISGHTALYWYRQSLGQGPEFLIYFQGTGAADDSGLPNDRFFAVRPEGSVSTLKIQRTERGDSAVYLCASSLTTSGRGEQFFGPGTRLTVL.

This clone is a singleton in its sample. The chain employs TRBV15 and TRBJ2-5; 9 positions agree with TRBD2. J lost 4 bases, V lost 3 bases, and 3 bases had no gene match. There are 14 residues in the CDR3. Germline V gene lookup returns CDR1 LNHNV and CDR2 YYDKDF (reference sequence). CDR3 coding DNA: TGTGCCACCAGCAGGGGACTAGCAGGAGAGACCCAGTACTTC. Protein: CATSRGLAGETQYF.

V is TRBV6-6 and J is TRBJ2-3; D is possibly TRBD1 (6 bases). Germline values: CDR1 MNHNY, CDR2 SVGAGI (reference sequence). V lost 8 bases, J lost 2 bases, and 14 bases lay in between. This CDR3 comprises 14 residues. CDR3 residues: CASGKDRLTDTQYF. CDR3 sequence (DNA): TGTGCCAGCGGGAAAGACAGGCTCACAGATACGCAGTATTTT.

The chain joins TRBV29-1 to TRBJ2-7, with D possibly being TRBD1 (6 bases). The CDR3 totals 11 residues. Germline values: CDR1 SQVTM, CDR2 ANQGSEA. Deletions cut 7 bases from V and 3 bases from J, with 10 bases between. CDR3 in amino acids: CSATDSYEQYF. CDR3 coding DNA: TGCAGCGCCACGGACAGCTACGAGCAGTACTTC.

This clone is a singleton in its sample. CDR3 bases: TGTGCCACTAGCGGGAGGGTGCGGGATGAGCAGTTCTTC. It codes for CATSGRVRDEQFF. The J gene is TRBJ2-1, the V gene TRBV10-3; 12 bases map to TRBD2. After removal of 10 bases from V and 8 bases from J, the junction contained 6 bases not matched to a gene. CDR1 and CDR2 from the germline V gene are ENHRY and SYGVKD. This CDR3 is built from 13 residues.

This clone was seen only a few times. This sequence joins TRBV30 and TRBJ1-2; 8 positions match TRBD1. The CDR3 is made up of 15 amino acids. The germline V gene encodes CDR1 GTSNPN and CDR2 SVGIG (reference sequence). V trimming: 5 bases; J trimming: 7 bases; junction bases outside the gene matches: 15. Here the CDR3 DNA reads TGTGCCTGGGACCAGGGGGCGTTGGGATCAGGTGGCTACACCTTC. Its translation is CAWDQGALGSGGYTF.

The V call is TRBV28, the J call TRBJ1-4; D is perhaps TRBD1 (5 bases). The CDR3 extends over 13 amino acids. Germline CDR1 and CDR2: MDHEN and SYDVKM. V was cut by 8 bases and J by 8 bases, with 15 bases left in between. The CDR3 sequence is CASADIQREKLFF. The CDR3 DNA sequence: TGTGCCAGCGCGGACATTCAGAGGGAAAAACTGTTTTTT. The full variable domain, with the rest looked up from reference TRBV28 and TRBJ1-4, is DVKVTQSSRYLVKRTGEKVFLECVQDMDHENMFWYRQDPGLGLRLIYFSYDVKMKEKGDIPEGYSVSREKKERFSLILESASTNQTSMYLCASADIQREKLFFGSGTQLSVL.

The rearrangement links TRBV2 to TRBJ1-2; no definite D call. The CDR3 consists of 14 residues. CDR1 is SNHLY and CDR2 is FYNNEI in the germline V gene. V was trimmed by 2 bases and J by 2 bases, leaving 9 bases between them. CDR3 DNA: TGTGCCAGCAGTGAAAATCAGGTGAACTATGGCTACACCTTC. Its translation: CASSENQVNYGYTF.

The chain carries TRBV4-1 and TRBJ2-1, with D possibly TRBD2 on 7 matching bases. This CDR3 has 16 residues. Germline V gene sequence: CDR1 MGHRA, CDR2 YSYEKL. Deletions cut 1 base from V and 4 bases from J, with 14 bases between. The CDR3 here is CASSQVRGAGYNEQFF. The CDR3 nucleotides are TGCGCCAGCAGCCAAGTCCGGGGGGCCGGGTACAATGAGCAGTTCTTC.

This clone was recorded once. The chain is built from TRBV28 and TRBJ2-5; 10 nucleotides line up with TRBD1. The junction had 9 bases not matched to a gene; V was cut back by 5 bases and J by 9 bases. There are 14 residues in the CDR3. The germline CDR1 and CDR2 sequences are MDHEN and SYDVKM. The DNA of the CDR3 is TGTGCCAGCAGTCCAAGACAGGGGGCGCGGGCCCAGTACTTC. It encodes CASSPRQGARAQYF.

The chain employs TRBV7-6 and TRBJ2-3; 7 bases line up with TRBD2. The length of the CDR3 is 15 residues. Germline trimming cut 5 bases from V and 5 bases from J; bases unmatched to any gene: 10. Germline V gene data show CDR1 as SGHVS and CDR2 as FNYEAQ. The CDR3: CASSPSVTSLDTQYF. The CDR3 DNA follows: TGTGCCAGCAGCCCTAGTGTGACTAGCTTAGATACGCAGTATTTT.

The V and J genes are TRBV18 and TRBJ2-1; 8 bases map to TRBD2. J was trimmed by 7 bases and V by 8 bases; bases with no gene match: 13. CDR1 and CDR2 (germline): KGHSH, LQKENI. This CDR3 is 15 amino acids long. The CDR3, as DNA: TGTGCCAGCACAACCCGCCGGGAGGGTAAGAATGAGCAGTTCTTC. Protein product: CASTTRREGKNEQFF. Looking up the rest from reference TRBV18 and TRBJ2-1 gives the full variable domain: NAGVMQNPRHLVRRRGQEARLRCSPMKGHSHVYWYRQLPEEGLKFMVYLQKENIIDESGMPKERFSAEFPKEGPSILRIQQVVRGDSAAYFCASTTRREGKNEQFFGPGTRLTVL.

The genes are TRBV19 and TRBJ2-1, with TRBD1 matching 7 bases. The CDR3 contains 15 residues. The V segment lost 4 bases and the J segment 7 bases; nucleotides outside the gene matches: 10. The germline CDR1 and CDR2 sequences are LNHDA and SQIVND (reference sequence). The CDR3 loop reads CASSSRTGGVNEQFF. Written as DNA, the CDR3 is TGTGCCAGTAGTAGCCGGACAGGCGGAGTGAATGAGCAGTTCTTC.

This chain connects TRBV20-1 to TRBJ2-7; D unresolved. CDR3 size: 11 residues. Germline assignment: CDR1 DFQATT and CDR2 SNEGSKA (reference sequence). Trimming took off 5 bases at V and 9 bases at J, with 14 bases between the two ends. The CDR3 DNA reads TGCAGTGCTGCAAAACTTGGTCGGCAGTACTTC. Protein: CSAAKLGRQYF.

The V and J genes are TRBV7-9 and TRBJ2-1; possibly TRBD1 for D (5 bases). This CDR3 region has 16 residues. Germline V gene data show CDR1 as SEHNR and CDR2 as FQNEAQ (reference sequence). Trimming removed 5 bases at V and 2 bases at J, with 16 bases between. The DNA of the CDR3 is TGTGCCAGCAGCCCAGAGTTAGGGGTGGCCTACAATGAGCAGTTCTTC. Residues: CASSPELGVAYNEQFF.

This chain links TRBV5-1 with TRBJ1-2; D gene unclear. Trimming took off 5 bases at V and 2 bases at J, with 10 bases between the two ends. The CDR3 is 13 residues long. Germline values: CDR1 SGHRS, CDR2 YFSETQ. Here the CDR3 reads CASRGAPNYGYTF. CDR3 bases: TGCGCCAGCAGGGGCGCTCCAAACTATGGCTACACCTTC. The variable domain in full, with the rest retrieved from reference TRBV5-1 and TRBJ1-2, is KAGVTQTPRYLIKTRGQQVTLSCSPISGHRSVSWYQQTPGQGLQFLFEYFSETQRNKGNFPGRFSGRQFSNSRSEMNVSTLELGDSALYLCASRGAPNYGYTFGSGTRLTVV.

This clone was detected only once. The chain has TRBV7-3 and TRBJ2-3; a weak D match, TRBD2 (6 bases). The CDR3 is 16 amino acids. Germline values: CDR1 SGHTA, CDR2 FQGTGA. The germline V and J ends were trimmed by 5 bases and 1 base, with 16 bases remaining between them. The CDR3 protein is CASSPIAAAGTDTQYF. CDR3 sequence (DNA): TGTGCCAGCAGCCCAATAGCGGCAGCCGGCACAGATACGCAGTATTTT.

The CDR3 coding sequence is TGCAGCGTCCCGACTAGCACCGGGGAGCTGTTTTTT. Translated, it gives CSVPTSTGELFF. This chain joins TRBV29-1 and TRBJ2-2; a possible D gene is TRBD2 (6 bases). Germline CDR1 reads SQVTM; CDR2 reads ANQGSEA. This CDR3 contains 12 residues. V lost 6 bases and J 4 bases, leaving 9 bases between the germline ends.

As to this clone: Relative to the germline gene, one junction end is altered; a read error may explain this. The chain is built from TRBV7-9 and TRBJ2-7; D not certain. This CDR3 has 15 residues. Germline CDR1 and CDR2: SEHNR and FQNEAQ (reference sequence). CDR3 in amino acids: CSRSGQHRLTYEQYF. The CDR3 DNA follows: TGTTCCAGGTCAGGCCAGCACCGATTAACCTACGAGCAGTACTTC.

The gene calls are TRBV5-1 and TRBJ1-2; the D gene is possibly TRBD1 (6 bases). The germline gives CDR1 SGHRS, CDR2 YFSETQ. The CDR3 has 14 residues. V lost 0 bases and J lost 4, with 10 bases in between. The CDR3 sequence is CASSLGQGFYGYTF. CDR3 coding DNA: TGCGCCAGCAGCTTGGGGCAGGGGTTCTATGGCTACACCTTC.

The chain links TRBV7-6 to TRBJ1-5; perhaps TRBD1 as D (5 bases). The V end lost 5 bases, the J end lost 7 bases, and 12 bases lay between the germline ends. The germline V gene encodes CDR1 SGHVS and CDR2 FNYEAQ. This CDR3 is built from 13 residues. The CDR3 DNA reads TGTGCCAGCAGCGCCAGGGTGGGGCAGCCCCAGCATTTT. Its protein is CASSARVGQPQHF.

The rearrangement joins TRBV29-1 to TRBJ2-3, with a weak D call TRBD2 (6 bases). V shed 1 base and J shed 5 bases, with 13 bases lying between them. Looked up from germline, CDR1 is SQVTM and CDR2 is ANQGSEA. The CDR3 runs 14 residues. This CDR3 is CSVEVLGEVDTQYF. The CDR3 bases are TGCAGCGTTGAAGTTTTGGGGGAGGTAGATACGCAGTATTTT.

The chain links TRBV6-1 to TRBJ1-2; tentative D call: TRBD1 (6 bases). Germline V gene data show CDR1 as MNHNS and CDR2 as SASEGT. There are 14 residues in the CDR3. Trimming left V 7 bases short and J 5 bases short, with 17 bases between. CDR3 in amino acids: CASTTRQDAYGYTF. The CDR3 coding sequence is TGTGCCAGCACAACTAGACAGGACGCATATGGCTACACCTTC.